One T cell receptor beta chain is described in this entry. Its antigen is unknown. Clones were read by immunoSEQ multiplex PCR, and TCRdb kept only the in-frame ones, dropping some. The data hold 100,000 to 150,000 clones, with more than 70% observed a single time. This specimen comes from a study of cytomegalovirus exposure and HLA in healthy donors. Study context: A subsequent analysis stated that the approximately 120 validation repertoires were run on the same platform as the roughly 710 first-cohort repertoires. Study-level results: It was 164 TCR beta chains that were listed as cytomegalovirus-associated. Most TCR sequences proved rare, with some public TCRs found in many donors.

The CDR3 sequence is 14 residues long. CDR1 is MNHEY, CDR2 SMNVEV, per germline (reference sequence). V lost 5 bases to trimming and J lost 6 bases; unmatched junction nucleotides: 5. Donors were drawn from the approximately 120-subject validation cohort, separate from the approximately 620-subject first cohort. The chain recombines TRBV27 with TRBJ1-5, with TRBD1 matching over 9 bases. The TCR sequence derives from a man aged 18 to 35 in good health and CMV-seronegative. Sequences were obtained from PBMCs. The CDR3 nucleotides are TGTGCCAGCAGTGAACAGGGGGCTAGTCAGCCCCAGCATTTT. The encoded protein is CASSEQGASQPQHF.